A selection of T cell receptor beta chains follows, all from one sample in a study of blood T cell repertoires in COVID-19. This table comes from immunoSEQ multiplex PCR, and its TCRdb copy is limited to in-frame clones, with some not included. The repertoire consists of around 250,000 clones, with roughly 88% occurring once and the leading ten covering approximately 2.1%. Sequenced input: peripheral blood. The receptors were sampled from a man aged 30 to 45 who had recovered from COVID-19. The CDR3 runs from the conserved cysteine through the conserved F or W. Each record gives: D gene, J gene, V gene, clone size, CDR3 protein, CDR3 DNA. The D gene is left open where the match is weak. Expanded clones are given a class, and other clones once, few, many or no size at all.

d_gene: -
j_gene: TRBJ1-5
v_gene: TRBV27
abundance: -
CDR3aa: CASSSLDQPQHF
CDR3nt: TGTGCCAGCAGTTCCCTTGATCAGCCCCAGCATTTT

d_gene: TRBD1
j_gene: TRBJ1-5
v_gene: TRBV11-2
abundance: -
CDR3aa: CASSLEGTGYQPQHF
CDR3nt: TGTGCCAGCAGCTTAGAGGGGACAGGGTATCAGCCCCAGCATTTT

d_gene: -
j_gene: TRBJ2-1
v_gene: TRBV27
abundance: -
CDR3aa: CASSPGQYSYNEQFF
CDR3nt: TGTGCCAGCAGTCCCGGACAATACTCCTACAATGAGCAGTTCTTC

d_gene: -
j_gene: TRBJ1-2
v_gene: TRBV9
abundance: -
CDR3aa: CASSVARDYGYTF
CDR3nt: TGTGCCAGCAGCGTAGCCAGGGACTATGGCTACACCTTC

d_gene: TRBD1
j_gene: TRBJ1-2
v_gene: TRBV12-5
abundance: -
CDR3aa: CASGLIPGQASGGYTF
CDR3nt: TGTGCTAGTGGTTTGATACCGGGACAGGCTAGCGGCGGCTACACCTTC

d_gene: -
j_gene: TRBJ2-3
v_gene: TRBV5-6
abundance: -
CDR3aa: CASSLEAGRFEDTQYF
CDR3nt: TGTGCCAGCAGCTTGGAAGCAGGTCGGTTTGAAGATACGCAGTATTTT

d_gene: -
j_gene: TRBJ1-1
v_gene: TRBV11-1
abundance: -
CDR3aa: CASSLDTMMNTEAFF
CDR3nt: TGTGCCAGCAGCTTGGACACTATGATGAACACTGAAGCTTTCTTT

d_gene: TRBD1
j_gene: TRBJ2-2
v_gene: TRBV7-9
abundance: -
CDR3aa: CASSFPPGTGSTGELFF
CDR3nt: TGTGCCAGCAGCTTCCCCCCCGGGACAGGAAGCACCGGGGAGCTGTTTTTT

d_gene: -
j_gene: TRBJ2-5
v_gene: TRBV7-6
abundance: -
CDR3aa: CASSSRAGHQETQYF
CDR3nt: TGTGCCAGCAGCTCTAGGGCAGGGCACCAAGAGACCCAGTACTTC

d_gene: -
j_gene: TRBJ2-7
v_gene: TRBV27
abundance: -
CDR3aa: CASSLSPGGEQYF
CDR3nt: TGTGCCAGCAGTTTATCGCCCGGGGGCGAGCAGTACTTC

d_gene: -
j_gene: TRBJ1-5
v_gene: TRBV6-5
abundance: -
CDR3aa: CASRHRWGQPQHF
CDR3nt: TGTGCCAGCAGACACAGGTGGGGCCAGCCCCAGCATTTT

d_gene: -
j_gene: TRBJ2-1
v_gene: TRBV11-3
abundance: -
CDR3aa: CASSFGGGASYNEQFF
CDR3nt: TGTGCCAGCAGCTTTGGTGGGGGGGCGTCCTACAATGAGCAGTTCTTC

d_gene: -
j_gene: TRBJ2-1
v_gene: TRBV7-2
abundance: once
CDR3aa: CASSLSAGRRPEQFF
CDR3nt: TGTGCCAGCAGCCTCTCTGCGGGGCGGCGCCCTGAGCAGTTCTTC

d_gene: -
j_gene: TRBJ1-1
v_gene: TRBV5-1
abundance: -
CDR3aa: CASSLGRVNTEAFF
CDR3nt: TGCGCCAGCAGCTTGGGGAGGGTGAACACTGAAGCTTTCTTT

d_gene: -
j_gene: TRBJ1-1
v_gene: TRBV3-1/TRBV3-2
abundance: -
CDR3aa: CASSQLDRNTEAFF
CDR3nt: TGTGCCAGCAGCCAACTGGACAGGAACACTGAAGCTTTCTTT

d_gene: TRBD1
j_gene: TRBJ1-4
v_gene: TRBV18
abundance: -
CDR3aa: CASSPTTGGRLGEKLFF
CDR3nt: TGTGCCAGCTCACCGACGACAGGGGGGAGATTAGGTGAAAAACTGTTTTTT

d_gene: TRBD2
j_gene: TRBJ2-1
v_gene: TRBV18
abundance: few
CDR3aa: CASSIRPLAVYDEQFF
CDR3nt: TGTGCCAGCTCAATACGCCCACTAGCGGTTTATGATGAGCAGTTCTTC

d_gene: -
j_gene: TRBJ1-6
v_gene: TRBV11-2
abundance: -
CDR3aa: CASRRTGSYNSPLHF
CDR3nt: TGTGCCAGCAGACGAACAGGTTCCTATAATTCACCCCTCCACTTT

d_gene: TRBD2
j_gene: TRBJ2-5
v_gene: TRBV5-6
abundance: -
CDR3aa: CASSLAGLAEETQYF
CDR3nt: TGTGCCAGCAGCTTGGCGGGACTAGCAGAAGAGACCCAGTACTTC

d_gene: -
j_gene: TRBJ1-3
v_gene: TRBV6-5
abundance: -
CDR3aa: CASSVGNTIYF
CDR3nt: TGTGCCAGCAGCGTCGGAAACACCATATATTTT

d_gene: -
j_gene: TRBJ2-2
v_gene: TRBV5-1
abundance: -
CDR3aa: CASSLGLGTGELFF
CDR3nt: TGCGCCAGCAGCTTGGGACTAGGGACCGGGGAGCTGTTTTTT

d_gene: -
j_gene: TRBJ1-2
v_gene: TRBV7-2
abundance: once
CDR3aa: CASSLGRSEGYGYTF
CDR3nt: TGTGCCAGCAGCCTCGGACGCTCAGAGGGCTATGGCTACACCTTC

d_gene: TRBD1
j_gene: TRBJ2-1
v_gene: TRBV24-1
abundance: -
CDR3aa: CATSETGDNEQFF
CDR3nt: TGTGCCACCAGTGAGACAGGGGACAATGAGCAGTTCTTC

d_gene: -
j_gene: TRBJ2-1
v_gene: TRBV11-2
abundance: -
CDR3aa: CASSLGGTTYNEQFF
CDR3nt: TGTGCCAGCAGCTTAGGGGGCACCACCTACAATGAGCAGTTCTTC

d_gene: -
j_gene: TRBJ2-3
v_gene: TRBV7-9
abundance: -
CDR3aa: CASSSGLSRDTQYF
CDR3nt: TGTGCCAGCAGCTCGGGACTTTCTCGGGATACGCAGTATTTT

d_gene: TRBD2
j_gene: TRBJ2-5
v_gene: TRBV10-1
abundance: -
CDR3aa: CASSEWRGVQETQYF
CDR3nt: TGCGCCAGCAGTGAGTGGCGGGGGGTCCAAGAGACCCAGTACTTC

d_gene: TRBD1
j_gene: TRBJ2-7
v_gene: TRBV30
abundance: -
CDR3aa: CAWIPGTGASEQYF
CDR3nt: TGTGCCTGGATCCCCGGGACAGGGGCTTCCGAGCAGTACTTC

d_gene: -
j_gene: TRBJ1-1
v_gene: TRBV18
abundance: -
CDR3aa: CASTQTGQNTEAFF
CDR3nt: TGTGCCAGCACGCAGACAGGACAGAACACTGAAGCTTTCTTT

d_gene: TRBD2
j_gene: TRBJ2-1
v_gene: TRBV9
abundance: -
CDR3aa: CATDGDGGGNEQFF
CDR3nt: TGTGCCACCGACGGTGACGGGGGGGGCAATGAGCAGTTCTTC

d_gene: -
j_gene: TRBJ2-1
v_gene: TRBV10-3
abundance: once
CDR3aa: CAIRDSWEQFF
CDR3nt: TGTGCCATCAGGGACAGTTGGGAGCAGTTCTTC

d_gene: -
j_gene: TRBJ1-2
v_gene: TRBV12-3/TRBV12-4
abundance: -
CDR3aa: CASSLASHYGYTF
CDR3nt: TGTGCCAGCAGTTTAGCCTCCCACTATGGCTACACCTTC

d_gene: TRBD1
j_gene: TRBJ2-7
v_gene: TRBV7-9
abundance: -
CDR3aa: CASSGTTGSSYEQYF
CDR3nt: TGTGCCAGCAGCGGCACGACAGGGAGTTCCTACGAGCAGTACTTC

d_gene: TRBD1
j_gene: TRBJ2-1
v_gene: TRBV5-1
abundance: -
CDR3aa: CASSTTGGGEQFF
CDR3nt: TGCGCCAGCAGCACCACAGGGGGCGGTGAGCAGTTCTTC

d_gene: TRBD2
j_gene: TRBJ2-7
v_gene: TRBV3-1/TRBV3-2
abundance: -
CDR3aa: CASSQYRTSGSYEQYF
CDR3nt: TGTGCCAGCAGCCAATATCGGACTAGCGGCTCCTACGAGCAGTACTTC

d_gene: TRBD2
j_gene: TRBJ2-3
v_gene: TRBV19
abundance: once
CDR3aa: CASSLLLAGGTDTQYF
CDR3nt: TGTGCCAGTAGTCTACTCCTAGCGGGGGGCACAGATACGCAGTATTTT

d_gene: -
j_gene: TRBJ2-2
v_gene: TRBV19
abundance: -
CDR3aa: CASTSSGELFF
CDR3nt: TGTGCCAGTACCAGTTCCGGGGAGCTGTTTTTT

d_gene: -
j_gene: TRBJ1-1
v_gene: TRBV5-4
abundance: -
CDR3aa: CASSTPRGDTEAFF
CDR3nt: TGTGCCAGCAGCACCCCCAGGGGTGACACTGAAGCTTTCTTT

d_gene: -
j_gene: TRBJ2-4
v_gene: TRBV18
abundance: -
CDR3aa: CASSPLDSPNIQYF
CDR3nt: TGTGCCAGCTCACCCCTGGACAGTCCAAACATTCAGTACTTC

d_gene: TRBD1
j_gene: TRBJ1-3
v_gene: TRBV7-2
abundance: -
CDR3aa: CASSRAGGAGGNTIYF
CDR3nt: TGTGCCAGCAGCCGCGCAGGGGGCGCGGGAGGAAACACCATATATTTT

d_gene: -
j_gene: TRBJ2-7
v_gene: TRBV2
abundance: -
CDR3aa: CASSEDRVHF
CDR3nt: TGTGCCAGCAGTGAAGACAGGGTGCACTTC

d_gene: -
j_gene: TRBJ1-1
v_gene: TRBV27
abundance: -
CDR3aa: CASSSQGVYGVGTEAFF
CDR3nt: TGTGCCAGCAGTTCCCAGGGCGTATATGGGGTGGGCACTGAAGCTTTCTTT

d_gene: TRBD1
j_gene: TRBJ2-1
v_gene: TRBV7-8
abundance: -
CDR3aa: CASRRSRTGGYNEQFF
CDR3nt: TGTGCCAGCAGACGTAGCAGGACAGGGGGTTACAATGAGCAGTTCTTC

d_gene: -
j_gene: TRBJ1-5
v_gene: TRBV7-9
abundance: -
CDR3aa: CASSLVGVGQPQHF
CDR3nt: TGTGCCAGCAGCTTAGTGGGAGTAGGCCAGCCCCAGCATTTT

d_gene: TRBD1
j_gene: TRBJ1-5
v_gene: TRBV7-7
abundance: few
CDR3aa: CASSFRGDTGFDNQPQHF
CDR3nt: TGTGCCAGCAGCTTCAGGGGGGATACAGGGTTCGATAATCAGCCCCAGCATTTT

d_gene: -
j_gene: TRBJ2-6
v_gene: TRBV3-1/TRBV3-2
abundance: -
CDR3aa: CASSPQAGANVLTF
CDR3nt: TGTGCCAGCAGCCCCCAGGCTGGGGCCAACGTCCTGACTTTC

d_gene: TRBD2
j_gene: TRBJ2-3
v_gene: TRBV4-2
abundance: -
CDR3aa: CASSQDDLAGAPGSTDTQYF
CDR3nt: TGTGCCAGCAGCCAAGATGACCTAGCGGGGGCCCCGGGTAGCACAGATACGCAGTATTTT

d_gene: -
j_gene: TRBJ1-6
v_gene: TRBV16
abundance: -
CDR3aa: CASSHGGQGSPLHF
CDR3nt: TGTGCCAGCAGCCACGGGGGGCAGGGCTCACCCCTCCACTTT

d_gene: -
j_gene: TRBJ2-2
v_gene: TRBV19
abundance: few
CDR3aa: CASSIAGLAPGELFF
CDR3nt: TGTGCCAGTAGTATAGCCGGTCTAGCCCCCGGGGAGCTGTTTTTT

d_gene: -
j_gene: TRBJ1-6
v_gene: TRBV7-2
abundance: -
CDR3aa: CASSRAGGAGSPLHF
CDR3nt: TGTGCCAGCAGCCGGGCCGGGGGGGCTGGTTCACCCCTCCACTTT

d_gene: TRBD1
j_gene: TRBJ2-7
v_gene: TRBV23-1
abundance: -
CDR3aa: CASSQSRVGDRANEQYF
CDR3nt: TGCGCCAGCAGTCAATCGAGAGTCGGGGACAGGGCTAACGAGCAGTACTTC

d_gene: -
j_gene: TRBJ2-7
v_gene: TRBV19
abundance: -
CDR3aa: CASSIDRGAYEQYF
CDR3nt: TGTGCCAGTAGTATAGACAGGGGGGCCTACGAGCAGTACTTC

d_gene: -
j_gene: TRBJ2-7
v_gene: TRBV5-6
abundance: -
CDR3aa: CASSLGSTRAYF
CDR3nt: TGTGCCAGCAGCTTGGGGAGTACTCGAGCGTACTTC

d_gene: TRBD2
j_gene: TRBJ2-7
v_gene: TRBV4-2
abundance: few
CDR3aa: CASSQALTSGGAESPDYEQYF
CDR3nt: TGTGCCAGCAGCCAAGCCCTCACTAGCGGGGGGGCGGAATCCCCGGACTACGAGCAGTACTTC

d_gene: TRBD2
j_gene: TRBJ2-5
v_gene: TRBV11-2
abundance: -
CDR3aa: CASSSWTSGGAKETQYF
CDR3nt: TGTGCCAGCAGCTCGTGGACTAGCGGGGGAGCGAAAGAGACCCAGTACTTC

d_gene: -
j_gene: TRBJ1-1
v_gene: TRBV28
abundance: -
CDR3aa: CASSSPGQTRAFF
CDR3nt: TGTGCCAGCAGTTCTCCGGGACAAACCAGAGCTTTCTTT

d_gene: -
j_gene: TRBJ1-1
v_gene: TRBV6-5
abundance: once
CDR3aa: CASRGLVSAFF
CDR3nt: TGTGCCAGCAGGGGCCTGGTCTCGGCTTTCTTT

d_gene: -
j_gene: TRBJ1-1
v_gene: TRBV7-2
abundance: once
CDR3aa: CASSLTENTEAFF
CDR3nt: TGTGCCAGCAGCTTAACAGAGAACACTGAAGCTTTCTTT

d_gene: TRBD1
j_gene: TRBJ1-2
v_gene: TRBV11-2
abundance: -
CDR3aa: CASSLSFGTDYGYTF
CDR3nt: TGTGCCAGCAGCTTAAGTTTCGGGACAGACTATGGCTACACCTTC

d_gene: TRBD1
j_gene: TRBJ1-3
v_gene: TRBV11-3
abundance: -
CDR3aa: CASSSAGGTAGNTIYF
CDR3nt: TGTGCCAGCAGTTCCGCCGGAGGGACAGCAGGAAACACCATATATTTT